Shown below are 28 T cell receptor beta chains from a single sample sequenced in a study of OX40 agonist ivuxolimab in advanced cancers. Clones were read by immunoSEQ multiplex PCR, and TCRdb kept only the in-frame ones, dropping some. The data hold roughly 67,000 clones, with 85% to 90% observed a single time. The input for sequencing was CD4+ or CD8+ T cells sorted from blood, taken in a trial of the OX40 agonist ivuxolimab. The receptors derive from an adult with an advanced solid tumor such as melanoma, head and neck, liver or kidney cancer.

CDR3 bases: TGTGCCTGGAGCGGACAGACTAGCAATCAGCCCCAGCATTTT. It yields the protein CAWSGQTSNQPQHF. The gene calls are TRBV30 and TRBJ1-5; a weak D match, TRBD1 (6 bases). CDR3 length: 14 amino acids. The ends were cut back, 3 bases at V and 0 bases at J, with 9 bases in the middle. CDR1 and CDR2 (germline): GTSNPN, SVGIG (reference sequence).

The chain joins TRBV7-2 to TRBJ2-3; D remains ambiguous. V was shortened by 6 bases and J by 7 bases, with 11 bases between the two germline ends. Germline V gene lookup returns CDR1 SGHTA and CDR2 FQGNSA. This CDR3 spans 12 amino acids. The CDR3 reads CASSSPLNTQYF. The DNA for the CDR3 is TGTGCCAGCAGTTCCCCACTGAATACGCAGTATTTT.

This clone was observed a few times. This sequence joins TRBV30 and TRBJ1-5; D unresolved. The CDR3 covers 13 residues. Trimming removed 2 bases from V and 5 bases from J, with 10 bases in between. Germline assignment: CDR1 GTSNPN and CDR2 SVGIG (reference sequence). The CDR3 loop reads CAWSSAGDQPQHF. The CDR3 DNA reads TGTGCCTGGAGTAGTGCGGGAGATCAGCCCCAGCATTTT. Combining the CDR3 with reference TRBV30 and TRBJ1-5 gives the whole variable domain SQTIHQWPATLVQPVGSPLSLECTVEGTSNPNLYWYRQAAGRGLQLLFYSVGIGQISSEVPQNLSASRPQDRQFILSSKKLLLSDSGFYLCAWSSAGDQPQHFGDGTRLSIL.

The V call is TRBV7-2, the J call TRBJ1-1, with a weak D call TRBD1 (6 bases). The V end lost 3 bases, the J end lost 0 bases, and 11 bases lay between the germline ends. This CDR3 comprises 15 residues. Germline V gene data show CDR1 as SGHTA and CDR2 as FQGNSA. The CDR3 loop reads CASSFGGGMNTEAFF. Here the CDR3 DNA reads TGTGCCAGCAGCTTCGGGGGCGGGATGAACACTGAAGCTTTCTTT.

The J gene is TRBJ1-3, the V gene TRBV28; no reliable D call. Trimming removed 6 bases at V and 0 bases at J, with 6 bases between. Germline CDR1 and CDR2: MDHEN and SYDVKM. The CDR3 contains 13 residues. This CDR3 reads CASSRVSGNTIYF. The CDR3 DNA sequence: TGTGCCAGCAGCCGGGTCTCTGGAAACACCATATATTTT.

About this clone: Other DNA sequences in this specimen translate into the identical CDR3. V and J are TRBV30 and TRBJ1-5; 7 positions match TRBD1. V shed 4 bases, J shed 7 bases, and the junction held 10 bases outside the gene matches. Germline CDR1 and CDR2: GTSNPN and SVGIG (reference sequence). The CDR3 consists of 14 residues. The CDR3: CAWTHNRGGQPQHF. The CDR3 DNA follows: TGTGCCTGGACCCATAACAGGGGCGGGCAGCCCCAGCATTTT.

The gene calls are TRBV19 and TRBJ1-3; D gene ambiguous. This CDR3 has 14 amino acids. Trimming removed 3 bases at V and 0 bases at J, with 6 bases between. CDR1 and CDR2 (germline): LNHDA, SQIVND (reference sequence). This chain's CDR3 is CASSIWNSGNTIYF. In DNA form, the CDR3 reads TGTGCCAGTAGTATTTGGAACTCTGGAAACACCATATATTTT.

The rearrangement links TRBV19 to TRBJ2-3; 10 positions match TRBD2. The length of the CDR3 is 15 residues. V gave up 9 bases and J gave up 5 bases; unmatched junction bases: 11. CDR1 LNHDA and CDR2 SQIVND come from the germline V gene (reference sequence). This chain's CDR3 is CASRGLANSEDTQYF. CDR3 in DNA: TGTGCCAGCCGGGGACTAGCGAATTCAGAAGATACGCAGTATTTT.

CDR3: CASSIWTSGSGSRDIQYF. The CDR3 DNA reads TGCGCCAGCAGCATCTGGACTAGCGGGAGTGGGTCGAGGGACATTCAGTACTTC. The J gene is TRBJ2-4, the V gene TRBV5-1, with 13 bases identical to TRBD2. Germline trimming cut 4 bases from V and 8 bases from J; bases unmatched to any gene: 15. The germline CDR1 and CDR2 sequences are SGHRS and YFSETQ. There are 18 residues in the CDR3.

This chain connects TRBV5-6 to TRBJ2-7; either TRBD1 or TRBD2 may fit D (6 bases each). The germline gives CDR1 SGHDT, CDR2 YYEEEE. V gave up 1 base and J gave up 7 bases, with 18 bases separating them. The CDR3 is 15 residues long. The CDR3: CASSLRPGAGREQYF. CDR3 nucleotides: TGTGCCAGCAGCTTGCGGCCAGGGGCTGGGAGGGAGCAGTACTTC.

The chain has TRBV7-3 and TRBJ2-2, with 9 bases matching TRBD1. V lost 5 bases and J lost 0; bases outside the gene matches: 10. The CDR3 has 18 residues. Germline V gene lookup returns CDR1 SGHTA and CDR2 FQGTGA. CDR3 coding DNA: TGTGCCAGCAGCCAGGGACAGGGAACTTTCGCGAACACCGGGGAGCTGTTTTTT. The encoded protein is CASSQGQGTFANTGELFF.

The CDR3 here is CASIPTPGTGGFTEAFF. The CDR3, as DNA: TGTGCCAGCATCCCCACGCCCGGGACAGGGGGTTTCACTGAAGCTTTCTTT. The V and J genes are TRBV28 and TRBJ1-1, with 11 bases fitting TRBD1. The CDR3 has 17 amino acids. Per germline, CDR1 MDHEN and CDR2 SYDVKM. With 7 bases clipped from V and 4 bases from J, the junction kept 14 bases outside the gene matches.

The chain is built from TRBV6-5 and TRBJ2-5; D possibly corresponds to TRBD2 (5 bases). V was cut by 7 bases and J by 5 bases, with 11 bases left in between. The CDR3 has 12 amino acids. Germline V gives CDR1 MNHEY, CDR2 SVGAGI. CDR3 amino acids: CASNKGGETQYF. CDR3 in DNA: TGTGCCAGCAATAAGGGCGGGGAGACCCAGTACTTC.

This clone appeared a single time. The chain carries TRBV7-7 and TRBJ2-7; 10 nucleotides agree with TRBD1. This CDR3 spans 14 amino acids. Trimming at V came to 5 bases and at J to 5 bases, leaving 6 bases not matched to a gene. In germline, CDR1 is SSHAT, CDR2 FNYEAQ (reference sequence). The CDR3 DNA sequence: TGTGCCAGCAGCCCGGGACAGGGGTACCACGAGCAGTACTTC. Its translation: CASSPGQGYHEQYF.

This clone has only one observation. CDR3 amino acids: CASSKTGPPGNTIYF. The CDR3, as DNA: TGTGCCAGCTCTAAGACAGGACCGCCTGGAAACACCATATATTTT. This chain connects TRBV18 to TRBJ1-3; tentatively, D is TRBD1 (6 bases). The V and J ends lost 6 bases and 2 bases respectively, with 14 bases between them. The CDR3 length is 15 residues. The germline V gene encodes CDR1 KGHSH and CDR2 LQKENI.

The chain is built from TRBV6-6 and TRBJ2-5; 8 bases are shared with TRBD1. The CDR3 contains 12 residues. The germline V gene has CDR1 MNHNY and CDR2 SVGAGI (reference sequence). Germline trimming cut 8 bases from V and 4 bases from J; bases unmatched to any gene: 3. CDR3: CASGDRGETQYF. CDR3 DNA: TGTGCCAGCGGAGACAGGGGAGAGACCCAGTACTTC.

The rearrangement links TRBV28 to TRBJ1-5; D unclear. Trimming took 4 bases from V and 7 from J, leaving 5 bases between them. The CDR3 spans 11 residues. Germline loops: CDR1 MDHEN, CDR2 SYDVKM. CDR3 residues: CASSSGQPQHF. Here the CDR3 DNA reads TGTGCCAGCAGTTCGGGGCAGCCCCAGCATTTT.

This clone was picked up one time. Here the CDR3 reads CASSALPGTISGETQYF. The CDR3 bases are TGTGCCAGCAGCGCACTGCCCGGGACGATATCAGGAGAGACCCAGTACTTC. The rearrangement joins TRBV11-2 to TRBJ2-5; perhaps D is TRBD1 or TRBD2 (5 bases each). Trimming shortened V by 5 bases and J by 4 bases, and 23 bases separated the two germline ends. This CDR3 comprises 17 residues. In germline, CDR1 is SGHAT, CDR2 FQNNGV.

The gene calls are TRBV25-1 and TRBJ2-7, with D perhaps assigned TRBD1 or TRBD2 (6 bases each). Trimming removed 0 bases at V and 0 bases at J, with 9 bases between. The CDR3 length is 15 residues. The V gene's germline CDR1 is MGHDK and CDR2 SYGVNS. The CDR3 protein is CASSEYEGGSYEQYF. CDR3 DNA: TGTGCCAGCAGTGAATATGAGGGGGGCTCCTACGAGCAGTACTTC.

The rearrangement uses TRBV6-6 and TRBJ1-1; 12 bases fit TRBD1. The germline gives CDR1 MNHNY, CDR2 SVGAGI (reference sequence). J lost 7 bases, V lost 8 bases, and 8 bases had no gene match. CDR3 size: 14 residues. DNA for the CDR3: TGTGCCAGCGGCCCGTGGGACAGGGGGCGTGAAGCTTTCTTT. Translating it yields CASGPWDRGREAFF.

This chain links TRBV29-1 with TRBJ2-4; the match to TRBD1 covers 7 bases. This CDR3 contains 13 residues. Germline V gene lookup returns CDR1 SQVTM and CDR2 ANQGSEA. The junction had 3 bases not matched to a gene; V was cut back by 1 base and J by 6 bases. The CDR3 nucleotides are TGCAGCGTTGAAGGGGGACAGCGAAACATTCAGTACTTC. It encodes CSVEGGQRNIQYF.

This clone was seen only once. The V call is TRBV29-1, the J call TRBJ1-5, with D possibly being TRBD1 (5 bases). Trimming cost V 4 bases and J 0 bases, with 19 bases left between them. This CDR3 has 17 amino acids. The germline V gene encodes CDR1 SQVTM and CDR2 ANQGSEA. The CDR3 loop is CSVVIRGSLNSNQPQHF. CDR3 nucleotides: TGCAGCGTTGTAATACGGGGCAGCCTCAATAGCAATCAGCCCCAGCATTTT.

The chain is built from TRBV7-9 and TRBJ1-1; possible D gene TRBD1, 5 bases. The CDR3 totals 14 residues. Germline V CDR1 and CDR2: SEHNR, FQNEAQ (reference sequence). The V gene lost 0 bases and the J gene lost 7 bases, with 12 bases spanning the gap. CDR3 coding DNA: TGTGCCAGCAGCTTAGCGTTGGGACCGATTGAAGCTTTCTTT. This codes for CASSLALGPIEAFF.

The rearrangement links TRBV30 to TRBJ2-3; perhaps TRBD2 as D (5 bases). The germline V gene encodes CDR1 GTSNPN and CDR2 SVGIG (reference sequence). The CDR3 covers 17 residues. The V and J ends lost 4 bases and 0 bases respectively, with 20 bases between them. CDR3 bases: TGTGCCTGGACTCTCACTAGGACTCTCCCTAGCACAGATACGCAGTATTTT. It yields the protein CAWTLTRTLPSTDTQYF. The full variable domain, its missing parts supplied by reference TRBV30 and TRBJ2-3, is SQTIHQWPATLVQPVGSPLSLECTVEGTSNPNLYWYRQAAGRGLQLLFYSVGIGQISSEVPQNLSASRPQDRQFILSSKKLLLSDSGFYLCAWTLTRTLPSTDTQYFGPGTRLTVL.

The chain employs TRBV6-5 and TRBJ1-2; possibly TRBD1 for D (5 bases). Trimming left V 5 bases short and J 4 bases short, with 8 bases between. Germline-derived CDR1 and CDR2 are MNHEY and SVGAGI. There are 12 residues in the CDR3. CDR3 sequence (DNA): TGTGCCAGCAGTCCCGGGGGCTATGGCTACACCTTC. It translates to CASSPGGYGYTF.

The chain carries TRBV5-6 and TRBJ1-5, with TRBD1 as a possible D gene (6 bases). V was shortened by 5 bases and J by 6 bases, with 21 bases between the two germline ends. The germline CDR1 and CDR2 sequences are SGHDT and YYEEEE. CDR3 length: 16 residues. The CDR3 here is CASSNRQAPVAQPQHF. The DNA for the CDR3 is TGTGCCAGCAGTAATAGACAGGCCCCGGTGGCTCAGCCCCAGCATTTT.

This clone occurred once. This chain joins TRBV7-6 and TRBJ2-1; D may match TRBD1 or TRBD2 (5 bases each). The CDR3 runs to 16 residues. Trimming took off 0 bases at V and 5 bases at J, with 14 bases between the two ends. CDR1 and CDR2 (germline): SGHVS, FNYEAQ. DNA for the CDR3: TGTGCCAGCAGCTTAGCGGGACGGGGAACCCACAATGAGCAGTTCTTC. This encodes CASSLAGRGTHNEQFF.

This sequence joins TRBV30 and TRBJ1-1; D is undetermined. V was cut by 3 bases and J by 5 bases, with 13 bases left in between. The germline V gene encodes CDR1 GTSNPN and CDR2 SVGIG (reference sequence). The CDR3 loop spans 13 amino acids. CDR3 nucleotides: TGTGCCTGGAGAAGGACGTTGGGGACTGAAGCTTTCTTT. It yields the protein CAWRRTLGTEAFF.